Below, one T cell receptor (beta chain) is given with its context. Its target is unknown. 5'RACE with constant-segment primers built TCRalpha and TCRbeta cDNA libraries with UMIs. MiXCR, run by TCRdb on the 5' RACE reads, gives a single entry per CDR3 protein. This sample carries some 62,000 distinct CDR3 sequences, over 8.5% of them seen once, and the ten largest clones take around 1.2%. The source of the sample is a study of T-cell memory formation after mild COVID-19. Whole-study results and caveats: Day 37-peaking second-wave clones had unconfirmed SARS-CoV-2 specificity.

From germline, CDR1 is SGHDN and CDR2 FVKESK. The CDR3 is 16 residues long. Trimming removed 0 bases from V and 1 base from J, with 11 bases in between. Sample: PBMCs or a T cell subset sorted from them (not recorded which). J is TRBJ2-3 and V is TRBV14, with a tentative D call TRBD1 (5 bases). The sequence derives from a young man who had mild COVID-19 (a few samples of this study predate the infection). Cell type and time point are not known. CDR3 amino acids: CASSQDSRVRTDTQYF. Here the CDR3 DNA reads TGTGCCAGCAGCCAAGATTCCAGGGTCCGCACAGATACGCAGTATTTT.